This T cell receptor (beta chain) appears in the sequencing data of a study of shared clonotypes between healthy human individuals. Background on the study: A couple of women and a few men aged 18 to 49 made up the donors.

The sample holds a few counts of this clone. Method: immunoSEQ multiplex PCR; TCRdb's copy keeps in-frame clones and lacks some. The sample has fewer than 2.5 million clones, over 85% seen once. The TCR sequence derives from a young man in good health. Some clones in this sample may be carry-over from other donors' samples. The sequencing input was naive CD4+ T cells from PBMCs. The subset here: CD45RA+ positively selected.

Written as DNA, the CDR3 is TGTGCCACCAGCAGAGAGCCCCCGGGGGCGAGCAATCAGCCCCAGCATTTT. Translating gives CATSREPPGASNQPQHF. This chain uses TRBV15 with TRBJ1-5, with D tentatively TRBD1 (6 bases). V lost 0 bases to trimming and J lost 1 base, with 13 bases between them. The germline CDR1 and CDR2 sequences are LNHNV and YYDKDF (reference sequence). CDR3 length: 17 residues.